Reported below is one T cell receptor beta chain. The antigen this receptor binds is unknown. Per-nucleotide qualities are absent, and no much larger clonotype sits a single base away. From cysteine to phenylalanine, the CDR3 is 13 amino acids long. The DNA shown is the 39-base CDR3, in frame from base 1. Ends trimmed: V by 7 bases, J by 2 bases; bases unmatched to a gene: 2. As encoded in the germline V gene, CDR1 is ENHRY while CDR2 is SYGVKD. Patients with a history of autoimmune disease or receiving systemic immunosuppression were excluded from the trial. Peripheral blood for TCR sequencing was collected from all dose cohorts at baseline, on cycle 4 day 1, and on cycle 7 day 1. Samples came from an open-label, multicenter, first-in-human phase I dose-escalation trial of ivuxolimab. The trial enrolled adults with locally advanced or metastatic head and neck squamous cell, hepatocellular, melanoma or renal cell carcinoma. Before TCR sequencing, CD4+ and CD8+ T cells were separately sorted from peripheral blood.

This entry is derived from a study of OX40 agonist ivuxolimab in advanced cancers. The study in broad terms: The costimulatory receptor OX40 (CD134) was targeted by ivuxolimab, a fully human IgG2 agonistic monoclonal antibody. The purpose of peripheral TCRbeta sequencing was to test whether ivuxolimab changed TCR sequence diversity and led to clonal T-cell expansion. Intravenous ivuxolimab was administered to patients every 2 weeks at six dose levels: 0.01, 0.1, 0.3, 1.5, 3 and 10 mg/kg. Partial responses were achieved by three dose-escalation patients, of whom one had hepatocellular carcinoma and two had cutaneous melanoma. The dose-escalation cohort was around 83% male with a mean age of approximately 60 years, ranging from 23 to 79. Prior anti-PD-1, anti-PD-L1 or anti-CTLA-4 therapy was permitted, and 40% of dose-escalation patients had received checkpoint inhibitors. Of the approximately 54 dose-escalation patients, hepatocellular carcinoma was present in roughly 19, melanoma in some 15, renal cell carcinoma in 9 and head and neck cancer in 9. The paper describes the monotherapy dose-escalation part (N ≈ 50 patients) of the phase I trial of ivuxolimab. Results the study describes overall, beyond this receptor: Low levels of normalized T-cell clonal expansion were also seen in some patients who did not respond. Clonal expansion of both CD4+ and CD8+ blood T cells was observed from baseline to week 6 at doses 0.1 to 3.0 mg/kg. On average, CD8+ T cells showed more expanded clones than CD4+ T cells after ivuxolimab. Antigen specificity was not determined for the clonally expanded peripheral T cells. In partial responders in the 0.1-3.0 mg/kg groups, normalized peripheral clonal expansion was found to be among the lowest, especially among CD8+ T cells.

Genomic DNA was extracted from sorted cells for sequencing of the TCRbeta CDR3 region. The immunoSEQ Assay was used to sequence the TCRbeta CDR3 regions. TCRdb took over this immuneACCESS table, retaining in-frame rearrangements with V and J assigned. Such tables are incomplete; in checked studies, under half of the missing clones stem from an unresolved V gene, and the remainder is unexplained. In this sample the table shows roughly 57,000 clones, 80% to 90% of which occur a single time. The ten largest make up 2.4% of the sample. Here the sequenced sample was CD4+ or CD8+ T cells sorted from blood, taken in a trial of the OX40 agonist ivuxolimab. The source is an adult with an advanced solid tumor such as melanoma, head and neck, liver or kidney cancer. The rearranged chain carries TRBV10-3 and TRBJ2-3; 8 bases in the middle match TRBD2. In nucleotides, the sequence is TGTGCCATCACCGGGGGGGTCACAGATACGCAGTATTTT. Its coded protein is CAITGGVTDTQYF.